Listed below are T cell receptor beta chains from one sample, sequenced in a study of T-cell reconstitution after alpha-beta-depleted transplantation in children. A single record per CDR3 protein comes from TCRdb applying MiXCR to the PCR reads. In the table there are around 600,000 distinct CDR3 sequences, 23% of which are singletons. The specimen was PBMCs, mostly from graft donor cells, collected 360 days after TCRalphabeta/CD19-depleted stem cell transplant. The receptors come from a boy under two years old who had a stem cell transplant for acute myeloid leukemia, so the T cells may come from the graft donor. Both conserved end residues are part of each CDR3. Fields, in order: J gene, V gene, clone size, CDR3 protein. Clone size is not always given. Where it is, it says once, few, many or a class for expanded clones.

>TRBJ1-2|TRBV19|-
CASTNQRGQGGYGYTF
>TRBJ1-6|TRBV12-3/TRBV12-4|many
CASSQGAAGLNSPLHF
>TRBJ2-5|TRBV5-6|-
CASSRLQGQYQETQYF
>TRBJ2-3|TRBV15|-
CATSYTRGPSTDTQYF
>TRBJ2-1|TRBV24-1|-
CATSGLAVSSYNEQFF
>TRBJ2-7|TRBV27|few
CASGQGTYEQYF
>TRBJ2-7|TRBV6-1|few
CASRRGQGNYEQYF
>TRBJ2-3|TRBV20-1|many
CSAKGAGADTQYF
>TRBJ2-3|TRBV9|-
CASSVTGDTQYF
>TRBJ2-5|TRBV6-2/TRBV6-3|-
CASTDAVLWETQYF
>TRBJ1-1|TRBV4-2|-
CASSQTAANTEAFF
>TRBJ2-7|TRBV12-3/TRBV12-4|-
CASSRTGGSSEQYF
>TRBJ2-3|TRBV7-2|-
CASSLEGLVSDTQYF
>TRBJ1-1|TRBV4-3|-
CASSQDFHEAFF
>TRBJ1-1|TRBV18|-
CASLTNQNTEAFF
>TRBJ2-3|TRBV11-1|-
CASSFGFSGGDFLDTQYF
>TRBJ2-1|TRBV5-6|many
CASTLPVSGGYNEQFF